This TCR beta chain was identified in a study of cytomegalovirus exposure and HLA in healthy donors. The wider study: Ancestry clustering placed roughly 86% of about 400 genotyped donors in the Caucasian-associated cluster. Overall study results and limits: Common viral pathogens seemed, in a later analysis, to connect with several of the most significant clusters. Sequencing likely generated an artifact that appeared as a cluster of highly shared sequence variants. Later analysis identified a missense DCLRE1C variant that was linked to TCR beta V- and J-gene trimming.

Vbeta (60) and Jbeta (13) primers were used in the PCR. Produced via immunoSEQ multiplex PCR; TCRdb's table is partial and in-frame only. The sample gives about 92,000 clones, 65% to 85% of which show up once; 1% to 1.5% is in the top ten. The length of the CDR3 is 14 residues. Of note for this clone: Antigen: not known.

The chain uses TRBV21-1 and TRBJ1-5. TRBV21-1 is annotated as a pseudogene. Sequencing used PBMCs. The TCR originated in a girl aged 2 to 9 in good health and CMV-seropositive. The CDR3 DNA is TGTGCCAGCAGCAACGGAGAAAGCAATCAGCCCCAGCATTTT. This codes for CASSNGESNQPQHF.